This TCR beta chain appears in the sequencing data of a study of cytotoxic CD8 clonotypes in ibrutinib-treated CLL. At the level of the study: Mean per-sample yields comprised roughly 260,000 productive templates and roughly 86,000 productive rearrangements. Study findings and constraints: Sampling times, which were not matched between the groups, differed between sustained-remission patients and progressing patients. Treatment left the uncommon public clonotypes either contracted or stable in frequency. The study found clonality rose at ibrutinib response, then fell toward baseline at progression.

The CDR3 is 19 residues long. V was shortened by 4 bases and J by 0 bases, with 23 bases between the two germline ends. Germline CDR1 reads MNHEY; CDR2 reads SMNVEV (reference sequence). Concerning this clone: Its antigen is undetermined.

Profiled with immunoSEQ multiplex PCR; TCRdb holds only in-frame clones, not every one. The sample has about 140,000 clones, more than 75% seen once. The sample consisted of PBMCs, taken after 36 months of ibrutinib treatment. The chain has TRBV27 and TRBJ2-3; D possibly corresponds to TRBD1 (7 bases). This clonotype originated in a human donor with chronic lymphocytic leukemia. The CDR3, as DNA: TGTGCCAGCAGTTATTTCAGGAGGGGGCTGCAATATAGCACAGATACGCAGTATTTT. As protein: CASSYFRRGLQYSTDTQYF.